The 17 T cell receptor beta chains given below trace back to one sample, sequenced in a study of tissue T cells after allogeneic stem cell transplantation. Generated by immunoSEQ multiplex PCR, the TCRdb table keeps only in-frame clones and is missing some. The sample shows 4,000 to 5,000 clones, under 70% of them seen only once. The sample in question was tissue from the esophagus, obtained at autopsy. These receptor sequences come from a female donor older than 55 with lung cancer.

This sequence joins TRBV7-6 and TRBJ2-7; D unclear. This CDR3 is built from 15 residues. CDR1 is SGHVS, CDR2 FNYEAQ, per germline. V was cut by 1 base and J by 3 bases, with 13 bases left in between. CDR3 DNA: TGTGCCAGCAGCTTAGATAAGAGCTCACACTACGAGCAGTACTTC. It is translated as CASSLDKSSHYEQYF.

V gene TRBV4-1 combines with J gene TRBJ2-7; D may be TRBD1 (6 bases). The CDR3 is 16 amino acids. Trimming shortened V by 4 bases and J by 2 bases, and 18 bases separated the two germline ends. Looked up from germline, CDR1 is MGHRA and CDR2 is YSYEKL. As DNA, the CDR3 is TGCGCCAGCAGCCTTTCACACCAGGGGCGCACCTACGAGCAGTACTTC. It yields the protein CASSLSHQGRTYEQYF.

The chain has TRBV7-2 and TRBJ1-6; the D gene is possibly TRBD1 (6 bases). V lost 2 bases to trimming and J lost 7 bases, with 15 bases between them. The CDR3 length is 16 residues. The V gene's germline CDR1 is SGHTA and CDR2 FQGNSA. This CDR3 reads CASSLMSWGANSPLHF. CDR3 DNA: TGTGCCAGCAGCTTAATGTCATGGGGGGCAAATTCACCCCTCCACTTT.

This clone is medium-sized (0.01 to 0.1%) by share. The chain uses TRBV7-3 and TRBJ1-1; weak D call: TRBD1 (5 bases). The CDR3 totals 14 residues. Looked up from germline, CDR1 is SGHTA and CDR2 is FQGTGA. Trimming stripped 5 bases from V and 4 bases from J, with 14 bases between. The DNA for the CDR3 is TGTGCCAGCAGCCCGAAACGGGGCATCACTGAAGCTTTCTTT. Translation gives CASSPKRGITEAFF. The full variable domain, completed using reference TRBV7-3 and TRBJ1-1, is GAGVSQTPSNKVTEKGKYVELRCDPISGHTALYWYRQSLGQGPEFLIYFQGTGAADDSGLPNDRFFAVRPEGSVSTLKIQRTERGDSAVYLCASSPKRGITEAFFGQGTRLTVV.

The V and J genes are TRBV6-5 and TRBJ1-1, with unresolved D. V lost 9 bases and J lost 4, with 12 bases in between. CDR3 length equals 12 residues. Germline lookup yields CDR1 MNHEY and CDR2 SVGAGI. CDR3 region: CASCLRATEAFF. The CDR3 DNA reads as TGTGCCAGTTGCCTCCGGGCCACTGAAGCTTTCTTT.

The gene calls are TRBV7-7 and TRBJ2-5; the D gene could be TRBD1 or TRBD2 (5 bases each). Germline-derived CDR1 and CDR2 are SSHAT and FNYEAQ (reference sequence). With 0 bases removed from V and 5 bases from J, the gap between germline ends came to 13 bases. This CDR3 has 15 amino acids. CDR3 region: CASSLAPGGRETQYF. CDR3 nucleotides: TGTGCCAGCAGCTTAGCCCCTGGGGGTCGCGAGACCCAGTACTTC.

This clone has just a few counts. The rearrangement uses TRBV27 and TRBJ1-5, with 7 bases identical to TRBD1. After removal of 2 bases from V and 3 bases from J, the junction contained 4 bases not matched to a gene. The CDR3 is 15 residues long. Germline CDR1 reads MNHEY; CDR2 reads SMNVEV (reference sequence). The CDR3 loop is CASSLVGQVNQPQHF. In DNA form, the CDR3 reads TGTGCCAGCAGTTTAGTAGGACAGGTCAATCAGCCCCAGCATTTT.

The table lists this clone with a few counts. The chain recombines TRBV5-1 with TRBJ2-2, with 12 bases fitting TRBD2. The V and J ends lost 1 base and 2 bases, in that order; junction bases with no gene match: 12. CDR1 is SGHRS, CDR2 YFSETQ, per germline. The CDR3 is 20 amino acids. CDR3 in amino acids: CASSLTSPSGRVFNTGELFF. The DNA for the CDR3 is TGCGCCAGCAGCTTGACCTCGCCTAGCGGGAGGGTCTTTAACACCGGGGAGCTGTTTTTT.

The V and J genes are TRBV11-2 and TRBJ2-2; D is undetermined. Germline loops: CDR1 SGHAT, CDR2 FQNNGV. CDR3 length: 13 residues. V lost 5 bases, J lost 6 bases, and 10 bases lay in between. CDR3 residues: CASSPPGPGELFF. Written as DNA, the CDR3 is TGTGCCAGCAGCCCCCCAGGTCCCGGGGAGCTGTTTTTT.

This chain connects TRBV19 to TRBJ1-1; 9 nucleotides align to TRBD1. There are 16 residues in the CDR3. In germline, CDR1 is LNHDA, CDR2 SQIVND (reference sequence). V lost 3 bases to trimming and J lost 1 base; unmatched junction nucleotides: 6. DNA of the CDR3: TGTGCCAGTAGTATGGGGGACAGGGTGACGAACACTGAAGCTTTCTTT. Translation gives CASSMGDRVTNTEAFF.

The V and J genes are TRBV7-9 and TRBJ2-6; unclear D gene. Trimming left V 2 bases short and J 4 bases short, with 9 bases between. Germline V gene lookup returns CDR1 SEHNR and CDR2 FQNEAQ (reference sequence). CDR3 length: 15 residues. The DNA for the CDR3 is TGTGCCAGCAGCTTAAGTGGCTCGGGGGCCAACGTCCTGACTTTC. Translating gives CASSLSGSGANVLTF.

V gene TRBV24-1 combines with J gene TRBJ2-4, with no clear D. CDR1 and CDR2 from the germline V gene are KGHDR and SFDVKD. The CDR3 is 12 residues long. The V end lost 6 bases, the J end lost 7 bases, and 9 bases lay between the germline ends. Written as DNA, the CDR3 is TGTGCCACCAGTCCCGGTGGGAACATTCAGTACTTC. This gives the protein CATSPGGNIQYF.

V gene TRBV14 combines with J gene TRBJ1-2, with D tentatively TRBD1 (6 bases). The CDR3 has 13 amino acids. Trimming removed 4 bases at V and 3 bases at J, with 9 bases between. Germline V gives CDR1 SGHDN, CDR2 FVKESK. CDR3 region: CASSRGPYYGYTF. The CDR3 DNA sequence: TGTGCCAGCAGCCGGGGGCCATACTATGGCTACACCTTC.

The chain carries TRBV14 and TRBJ2-2; D gene unclear. In germline, CDR1 is SGHDN, CDR2 FVKESK. This CDR3 has 12 residues. V lost 4 bases to trimming and J lost 4 bases, with 4 bases between them. CDR3 loop: CASSRFTGELFF. The CDR3 DNA follows: TGTGCCAGCAGCCGGTTCACCGGGGAGCTGTTTTTT.

The sample holds one count of this clone. The V call is TRBV7-2, the J call TRBJ1-5; D remains unclear. V was shortened by 5 bases and J by 11 bases, with 16 bases between the two germline ends. Looked up from germline, CDR1 is SGHTA and CDR2 is FQGNSA. This CDR3 spans 13 amino acids. CDR3 loop: CASSQEVGRTQHF. The CDR3 DNA reads as TGTGCCAGCAGCCAGGAGGTAGGGAGGACCCAGCATTTT.

This clone is a singleton in its sample. The chain uses TRBV18 and TRBJ2-7; D is undetermined. The V end was cut by 2 bases, the J end by 0 bases, with 11 bases between. The CDR3 is 15 amino acids. Germline lookup yields CDR1 KGHSH and CDR2 LQKENI. The CDR3 spells CASSPGLGYSYEQYF. The CDR3 DNA is TGTGCCAGCTCACCAGGGCTAGGTTACTCCTACGAGCAGTACTTC.

This clone occurred a few times. The chain is built from TRBV5-4 and TRBJ2-5, with 7 bases identical to TRBD2. Per germline, CDR1 SGHNT and CDR2 YYREEE (reference sequence). The CDR3 runs to 14 residues. V was clipped by 1 base and J by 3 bases; unmatched bases: 3. The CDR3 DNA reads TGTGCCAGCAGCTTGAAGCTAGCGGAAGAGACCCAGTACTTC. Translating gives CASSLKLAEETQYF.